Listed below are T cell receptor beta chains from one sample, sequenced in a study of OX40 agonist ivuxolimab in advanced cancers. The protocol was immunoSEQ multiplex PCR, while the TCRdb copy is restricted to in-frame clones and leaves out a portion. The sample yields just over 90,000 clones, around 91% seen once. The sample was CD4+ or CD8+ T cells sorted from blood, taken in a trial of the OX40 agonist ivuxolimab. These receptors all come from an adult with an advanced solid tumor such as melanoma, head and neck, liver or kidney cancer. CDR3s include the opening cysteine and the closing phenylalanine or tryptophan. Each record gives: V gene, clone size, D gene, J gene, CDR3 DNA, CDR3 protein. A D gene is named only where the DNA matches it firmly. Size is stated for part of the rows, as once, few or many counts, or as a class when the clone is expanded.

v_gene: TRBV10-3; abundance: .; d_gene: TRBD1; j_gene: TRBJ2-7; CDR3nt: TGTGCCATCAGAAGAACCGGGACAGGGGAATACGAGCAGTACTTC; CDR3aa: CAIRRTGTGEYEQYF
v_gene: TRBV20-1; abundance: .; d_gene: .; j_gene: TRBJ1-5; CDR3nt: TGCAGTGCAGTCTTGAGGGCCCAGCATTTT; CDR3aa: CSAVLRAQHF
v_gene: TRBV29-1; abundance: .; d_gene: .; j_gene: TRBJ2-3; CDR3nt: TGCAGCGTTGAATTGCTTAGGGGGAAAACAGATACGCAGTATTTT; CDR3aa: CSVELLRGKTDTQYF
v_gene: TRBV7-7; abundance: .; d_gene: .; j_gene: TRBJ2-3; CDR3nt: TGTGCTAGCAGCTTATCTCCGACGGGTTTAGATACGCAGTATTTT; CDR3aa: CASSLSPTGLDTQYF
v_gene: TRBV5-1; abundance: .; d_gene: .; j_gene: TRBJ1-2; CDR3nt: TGCGCCAGCAGCCCCGCCCCGGGCTATGGCTACACCTTC; CDR3aa: CASSPAPGYGYTF
v_gene: TRBV7-9; abundance: .; d_gene: .; j_gene: TRBJ2-1; CDR3nt: TGTGCCAGCAGCTTAGGTCTAGCCCGGTACAATGAGCAGTTCTTC; CDR3aa: CASSLGLARYNEQFF
v_gene: TRBV6-5; abundance: .; d_gene: TRBD1; j_gene: TRBJ1-1; CDR3nt: TGTGCCAGCAGTCGGGACAGGGGGGGTGAAGCTTTCTTT; CDR3aa: CASSRDRGGEAFF
v_gene: TRBV21-1; abundance: once; d_gene: .; j_gene: TRBJ1-4; CDR3nt: TGTGCCAGCAGCACCCCAGAGGGGGGGATCCACGGAAAACTGTTTTTT; CDR3aa: CASSTPEGGIHGKLFF
v_gene: TRBV9; abundance: .; d_gene: .; j_gene: TRBJ2-7; CDR3nt: TGTGCCAGCAGCGTAGAAGCAGCCCCCATCCCCTACGAGCAGTACTTC; CDR3aa: CASSVEAAPIPYEQYF
v_gene: TRBV9; abundance: .; d_gene: .; j_gene: TRBJ1-3; CDR3nt: TGTGCCAGCAGCGTAGAGGGGAGCTCTGGAAACACCATATATTTT; CDR3aa: CASSVEGSSGNTIYF
v_gene: TRBV27; abundance: .; d_gene: .; j_gene: TRBJ1-1; CDR3nt: TGTGCCAGCAGTTTATACCCCGGGACACGACACACTGAAGCTTTCTTT; CDR3aa: CASSLYPGTRHTEAFF
v_gene: TRBV29-1; abundance: .; d_gene: TRBD1; j_gene: TRBJ1-2; CDR3nt: TGCAGCGTTGAAGGGGGAGACAGGGTTTTTTATGGCTACACCTTC; CDR3aa: CSVEGGDRVFYGYTF
v_gene: TRBV5-1; abundance: .; d_gene: TRBD1; j_gene: TRBJ1-4; CDR3nt: TGCGCCAGCAGCTTGGCCGGGACAGGGGATAATGAAAAACTGTTTTTT; CDR3aa: CASSLAGTGDNEKLFF
v_gene: TRBV7-2; abundance: .; d_gene: .; j_gene: TRBJ1-2; CDR3nt: TGTGCCAGCAGCCAAGAGAGGGGCGCACATTATGGCTACACCTTC; CDR3aa: CASSQERGAHYGYTF
v_gene: TRBV27; abundance: .; d_gene: TRBD1; j_gene: TRBJ1-1; CDR3nt: TGTGCCAGCAGCACTCGGACAGGCGAGGGGAGCACTGAAGCTTTCTTT; CDR3aa: CASSTRTGEGSTEAFF
v_gene: TRBV25-1; abundance: .; d_gene: TRBD1; j_gene: TRBJ2-5; CDR3nt: TGTGCCAGCAGTGAATTGACAGGGGGTGGACAGACCCAGTACTTC; CDR3aa: CASSELTGGGQTQYF
v_gene: TRBV9; abundance: .; d_gene: .; j_gene: TRBJ2-3; CDR3nt: TGTGCCAGCAGCGTAGAGGGCACAGATACGCAGTATTTT; CDR3aa: CASSVEGTDTQYF
v_gene: TRBV6-5; abundance: .; d_gene: TRBD2; j_gene: TRBJ2-2; CDR3nt: TGTGCCAGCAGTCCTTTCTCGGGAGGAACCGGGGAGCTGTTTTTT; CDR3aa: CASSPFSGGTGELFF
v_gene: TRBV7-2; abundance: .; d_gene: TRBD2; j_gene: TRBJ2-1; CDR3nt: TGTGCCAGCAGTTTGTGGCGGGAGATGTGGAATGAGCAGTTCTTC; CDR3aa: CASSLWREMWNEQFF
v_gene: TRBV28; abundance: .; d_gene: .; j_gene: TRBJ2-5; CDR3nt: TGTGCCAGCAGAGCTGGGGGGCGGGAGACCCAGTACTTC; CDR3aa: CASRAGGRETQYF
v_gene: TRBV5-6; abundance: once; d_gene: TRBD1; j_gene: TRBJ2-3; CDR3nt: TGTGCCAGCAGCTCGACAGACAGGGGTTTCACAGATACGCAGTATTTT; CDR3aa: CASSSTDRGFTDTQYF
v_gene: TRBV30; abundance: .; d_gene: .; j_gene: TRBJ1-2; CDR3nt: TGTGCCTGGACCCGGGGAGGGAGGGATGGCTACACCTTC; CDR3aa: CAWTRGGRDGYTF
v_gene: TRBV2; abundance: .; d_gene: .; j_gene: TRBJ2-3; CDR3nt: TGTGCCAGCAGCGATCCTAGAAACTTCGCAGATACGCAGTATTTT; CDR3aa: CASSDPRNFADTQYF
v_gene: TRBV18; abundance: .; d_gene: .; j_gene: TRBJ2-5; CDR3nt: TGTGCCAGCTCGAGTGGGTTAGAGACCCAGTACTTC; CDR3aa: CASSSGLETQYF
v_gene: TRBV11-2; abundance: .; d_gene: .; j_gene: TRBJ2-3; CDR3nt: TGTGCCAGCAGCTTAGATCCTAGAGACACAGATACGCAGTATTTT; CDR3aa: CASSLDPRDTDTQYF
v_gene: TRBV6-5; abundance: once; d_gene: TRBD1; j_gene: TRBJ1-2; CDR3nt: TGTGCCAGCAGTTTACAGGGGGCCGGCTATGGCTACACCTTC; CDR3aa: CASSLQGAGYGYTF
v_gene: TRBV29-1; abundance: .; d_gene: TRBD1; j_gene: TRBJ1-2; CDR3nt: TGCAGCGTGGGACAGGGGGCGGACTATGGCTACACCTTC; CDR3aa: CSVGQGADYGYTF
v_gene: TRBV6-5; abundance: few; d_gene: TRBD1; j_gene: TRBJ1-2; CDR3nt: TGTGCCAGTTTCTCTTGGGACAGCATCTATGGCTACACCTTC; CDR3aa: CASFSWDSIYGYTF
v_gene: TRBV7-9; abundance: few; d_gene: .; j_gene: TRBJ2-3; CDR3nt: TGTGCCAGCAGCCCCCGGGGGCCAGATACGCAGTATTTT; CDR3aa: CASSPRGPDTQYF
v_gene: TRBV5-4; abundance: .; d_gene: .; j_gene: TRBJ2-2; CDR3nt: TGTGCCAGCAGCTTGAGGCGAAACACCGGGGAGCTGTTTTTT; CDR3aa: CASSLRRNTGELFF
v_gene: TRBV19; abundance: .; d_gene: .; j_gene: TRBJ2-3; CDR3nt: TGTGCCAGTAGTCCCCGAGGGGGGCGAGGAGGCACAGATACGCAGTATTTT; CDR3aa: CASSPRGGRGGTDTQYF
v_gene: TRBV7-9; abundance: .; d_gene: .; j_gene: TRBJ2-2; CDR3nt: TGTGCCAGCAGCTTAGGACGGTTAACCGGGGAGCTGTTTTTT; CDR3aa: CASSLGRLTGELFF
v_gene: TRBV6-9; abundance: once; d_gene: TRBD2; j_gene: TRBJ2-2; CDR3nt: TGTGCCTCGAGACTAGCGGAAAACACCGGGGAGCTGTTTTTT; CDR3aa: CASRLAENTGELFF
v_gene: TRBV9; abundance: .; d_gene: TRBD1; j_gene: TRBJ2-2; CDR3nt: TGTGCCAGCAGCGAAAGACAGGGGGCCCCCACCGGGGAGCTGTTTTTT; CDR3aa: CASSERQGAPTGELFF
v_gene: TRBV7-3; abundance: few; d_gene: .; j_gene: TRBJ2-1; CDR3nt: TGTGCCAGCAGCTCGGGAGTCCACACCTACAATGAGCAGTTCTTC; CDR3aa: CASSSGVHTYNEQFF
v_gene: TRBV9; abundance: .; d_gene: .; j_gene: TRBJ2-2; CDR3nt: TGTGCCAGCAGCAGGGTAGCGGCTCCGAACACCGGGGAGCTGTTTTTT; CDR3aa: CASSRVAAPNTGELFF
v_gene: TRBV11-3; abundance: .; d_gene: .; j_gene: TRBJ2-5; CDR3nt: TGTGCCAGCAGCTTTTTAGAAGGAGAGACCCAGTACTTC; CDR3aa: CASSFLEGETQYF
v_gene: TRBV6-5; abundance: .; d_gene: .; j_gene: TRBJ2-7; CDR3nt: TGTGCCAGCGCCTATAGAGTTAAGTACTTC; CDR3aa: CASAYRVKYF
v_gene: TRBV29-1; abundance: once; d_gene: TRBD2; j_gene: TRBJ2-3; CDR3nt: TGCAGCGTTGATGGACTAGCGGGACTGTACACAGATACGCAGTATTTT; CDR3aa: CSVDGLAGLYTDTQYF
v_gene: TRBV28; abundance: once; d_gene: .; j_gene: TRBJ2-2; CDR3nt: TGTGCCAGCAGTGTCAACAATGCGAACACCGGGGAGCTGTTTTTT; CDR3aa: CASSVNNANTGELFF
v_gene: TRBV7-3; abundance: .; d_gene: .; j_gene: TRBJ2-3; CDR3nt: TGTGCCAGCAGCTTGGAACGGTCCTCTAGCACAGATACGCAGTATTTT; CDR3aa: CASSLERSSSTDTQYF
v_gene: TRBV15; abundance: .; d_gene: .; j_gene: TRBJ2-3; CDR3nt: TGTGCCACCAGTCCCAGCCGCCGACTTCAGTATTTT; CDR3aa: CATSPSRRLQYF
v_gene: TRBV7-6; abundance: .; d_gene: TRBD2; j_gene: TRBJ2-1; CDR3nt: TGTGCCAGCAGCTTAAGGGCCCTTTTGCGGGAGGCTGGTAATGAGCAGTTCTTC; CDR3aa: CASSLRALLREAGNEQFF
v_gene: TRBV4-1; abundance: .; d_gene: TRBD2; j_gene: TRBJ2-1; CDR3nt: TGCGCCAGCAGCCATCCCGGGACTAGGTACAATGAGCAGTTCTTC; CDR3aa: CASSHPGTRYNEQFF
v_gene: TRBV28; abundance: .; d_gene: TRBD1; j_gene: TRBJ2-7; CDR3nt: TGTGCCAGCACTTCCCTCGGACAGGGGGAATCCTACGAGCAGTACTTC; CDR3aa: CASTSLGQGESYEQYF